Below, 3 T cell receptor beta chains from the same sample are listed, as sequenced in a study of cytomegalovirus exposure and HLA in healthy donors. The primer mix had 60 Vbeta and 13 Jbeta primers. Using immunoSEQ multiplex PCR, the repertoire was profiled, and TCRdb retains in-frame clones only, with some absent. The sample comprises fewer than 150,000 clones, approximately 70% of which are singletons, and roughly an eighth rests with the top ten. Sequenced input: PBMCs. The receptors here all came from a human donor in good health.

The chain is built from TRBV9 and TRBJ1-5; 10 bases fit TRBD1. The germline gives CDR1 SGDLS, CDR2 YYNGEE. The junction had 14 bases not matched to a gene; V was cut back by 7 bases and J by 10 bases. The CDR3 is 15 amino acids. The CDR3 sequence is CASGPGQGPGRPQHF. Written as DNA, the CDR3 is TGTGCCAGCGGTCCGGGACAGGGGCCGGGGAGACCCCAGCATTTT. Full variable domain (missing parts from reference TRBV9 and TRBJ1-5): DSGVTQTPKHLITATGQRVTLRCSPRSGDLSVYWYQQSLDQGLQFLIQYYNGEERAKGNILERFSAQQFPDLHSELNLSSLELGDSALYFCASGPGQGPGRPQHFGDGTRLSIL.

In its sample, this clone was seen a few times. V usage is TRBV6-1 and J usage is TRBJ2-3; the D gene is possibly TRBD2 (6 bases). V was clipped by 7 bases and J by 4 bases, with 15 bases between them. This CDR3 contains 14 residues. From germline, CDR1 is MNHNS and CDR2 SASEGT. CDR3: CASTQLAPPDTQYF. CDR3 bases: TGTGCCAGCACCCAACTAGCTCCCCCAGATACGCAGTATTTT.

This clone was found a few times. The chain has TRBV19 and TRBJ2-5; 8 bases match TRBD1. V lost 6 bases to trimming and J lost 1 base; unmatched junction nucleotides: 4. The CDR3 runs to 14 residues. Germline-derived CDR1 and CDR2 are LNHDA and SQIVND (reference sequence). The CDR3 spells CASSDGTGQETQYF. The CDR3 coding sequence is TGTGCCAGTAGCGACGGGACAGGCCAAGAGACCCAGTACTTC.